This T cell receptor (beta chain) stems from a study of blood T cell repertoires in COVID-19. Trimming removed 2 bases at V and 3 bases at J, with 10 bases between. Germline CDR1 and CDR2: MGHRA and YSYEKL. This CDR3 is built from 14 residues. TCRdb keeps only in-frame clones here, not all; method: immunoSEQ multiplex PCR. Here the sample spans 45,000 to 50,000 clones, 70% to 90% being singletons. This sequence originates from a human donor in a cohort sampled during active COVID-19. Sequenced input: peripheral blood. The chain recombines TRBV4-1 with TRBJ2-5; no definite D call. The chain's CDR3 is CASSQNSLEETQYF. CDR3 nucleotide sequence: TGCGCCAGCAGCCAAAACAGCCTCGAAGAGACCCAGTACTTC.